This T cell receptor beta chain came from a study of cytomegalovirus exposure and HLA in healthy donors. As concerns this clone: Its antigen is not identified.

The primer mix had 60 Vbeta and 13 Jbeta primers. Libraries were prepared by immunoSEQ multiplex PCR; TCRdb keeps only in-frame clonotypes and omits some of them. The table lists about 170,000 clones, over 60% of them singletons. Trimming left V 1 base short and J 0 bases short, with 14 bases between. Per germline, CDR1 SQVTM and CDR2 ANQGSEA. This CDR3 has 16 amino acids. Findings and limits, study-wide: Most likely, a cluster of highly shared sequence variants arose as a sequencing artifact.

This sequence originates from a woman aged 45-60 years in good health and CMV-seronegative. V usage is TRBV29-1 and J usage is TRBJ2-3; D possibly corresponds to TRBD2 (7 bases). Sequencing used PBMCs. The CDR3 nucleotides are TGCAGCGTTGAAGCCCGGGGGGCCTCTAGCACAGATACGCAGTATTTT. Translating gives CSVEARGASSTDTQYF.